This note documents a single T cell receptor beta chain sequence. Its target is not known. V shed 6 bases and J shed 3 bases, with 9 bases lying between them. This CDR3 has 13 residues. In germline, CDR1 is WSHSY, CDR2 SAAADI. RNA was extracted from bulk tissue without any cell sorting. Newly diagnosed lung cancer patients had thoracic surgery in China, August–late 2014, without prior chemotherapy. This sample stems from a study of tumor and adjacent non-tumor tissue in lung cancer. In the study overall: Stage I to III disease affected 10 men and about five women aged roughly 31 to 85.

TCRbeta libraries were built with three rounds of nested PCR, modified from ARM-PCR. TCRdb re-called the multiplex PCR reads through MiXCR, storing one row per CDR3 protein. Of about 200,000 distinct CDR3 sequences in the sample, around 70% were seen once. Study-wide results and limits: Patients with more diverse tumor TCRs had worse survival.

This chain uses TRBV10-2 with TRBJ1-3, with D maybe TRBD1 (6 bases). The material sequenced was lung tumor tissue. The clonotype was recovered from a man aged 60 to 75 with non-small cell lung cancer. The CDR3 nucleotides are TGCGCCAGCAGACAGGGCTGTGGAAACACCATATATTTT. Its translation is CASRQGCGNTIYF.